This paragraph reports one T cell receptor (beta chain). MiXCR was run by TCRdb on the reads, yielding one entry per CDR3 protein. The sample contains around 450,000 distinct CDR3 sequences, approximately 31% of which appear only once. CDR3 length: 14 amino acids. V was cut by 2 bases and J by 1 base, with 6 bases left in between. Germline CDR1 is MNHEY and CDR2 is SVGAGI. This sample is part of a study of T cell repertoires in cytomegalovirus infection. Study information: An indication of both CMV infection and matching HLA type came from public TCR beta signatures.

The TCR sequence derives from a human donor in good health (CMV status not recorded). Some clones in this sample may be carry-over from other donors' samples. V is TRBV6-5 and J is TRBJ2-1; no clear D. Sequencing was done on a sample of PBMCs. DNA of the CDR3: TGTGCCAGCAGTTACAGCCCTTCCTACAATGAGCAGTTCTTC. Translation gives CASSYSPSYNEQFF.